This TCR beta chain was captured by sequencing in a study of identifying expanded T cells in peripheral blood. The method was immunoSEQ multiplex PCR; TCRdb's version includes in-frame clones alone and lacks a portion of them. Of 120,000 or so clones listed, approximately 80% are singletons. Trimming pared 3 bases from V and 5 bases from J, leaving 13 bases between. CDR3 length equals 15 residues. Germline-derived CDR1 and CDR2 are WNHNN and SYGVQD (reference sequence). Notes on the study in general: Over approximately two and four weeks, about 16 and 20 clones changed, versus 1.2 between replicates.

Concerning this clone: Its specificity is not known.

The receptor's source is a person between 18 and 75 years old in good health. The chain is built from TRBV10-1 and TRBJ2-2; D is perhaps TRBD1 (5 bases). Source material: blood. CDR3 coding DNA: TGCGCCAGCAGTGATGCCCCAGGGTGGACCGGGGAGCTGTTTTTT. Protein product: CASSDAPGWTGELFF.